The 2 T cell receptor beta chains in this list originate from one sample, sequenced in a study of cytomegalovirus exposure and HLA in healthy donors. 13 Jbeta primers and 60 Vbeta primers were used for the PCR. Measured with immunoSEQ multiplex PCR; TCRdb has only the in-frame clones, and not every one. The table records under 150,000 clones, 80% to 85% of them present only once. The sample taken for sequencing was PBMCs. These TCRs come from a male donor in good health and CMV-seronegative.

This clone has more than one count but fewer than ten. This chain links TRBV9 with TRBJ1-3; 7 positions agree with TRBD1. Trimming at V came to 4 bases and at J to 4 bases, leaving 5 bases not matched to a gene. Germline CDR1 SGDLS, CDR2 YYNGEE. The CDR3 loop spans 14 amino acids. The CDR3 reads CASSPDRVGNTIYF. In DNA, the CDR3 is TGTGCCAGCAGCCCTGACAGGGTCGGAAACACCATATATTTT. Variable domain in full (rest from reference TRBV9 and TRBJ1-3): DSGVTQTPKHLITATGQRVTLRCSPRSGDLSVYWYQQSLDQGLQFLIQYYNGEERAKGNILERFSAQQFPDLHSELNLSSLELGDSALYFCASSPDRVGNTIYFGEGSWLTVV.

This clone was detected once. This chain uses TRBV6-1 with TRBJ1-6, with TRBD1 identical over 7 bases. Germline CDR1 MNHNS, CDR2 SASEGT. The CDR3 is 14 residues long. J was trimmed by 8 bases and V by 6 bases; bases with no gene match: 7. The CDR3 reads CASSSTGVYSPLHF. The CDR3 DNA reads TGTGCCAGCAGCTCAACAGGGGTCTATTCACCCCTCCACTTT.